This T cell receptor beta chain was documented in a study of T cell responses to AZD1222 COVID-19 vaccine. Study results and limitations: Variant regions that are unmutated are reportedly the target of nearly half of spike-specific TCRs. Without day 14 samples, only post-peak T cell repertoires were studied.

Assay used: immunoSEQ multiplex PCR; TCRdb lists only in-frame clones, some missing. This sample has roughly 150,000 clones, with approximately 91% found just once. The length of the CDR3 is 17 residues. Germline assignment: CDR1 LGHNA and CDR2 YNFKEQ. Trimming removed 2 bases from V and 0 bases from J, with 11 bases in between. With regard to this clone: The antigen is unknown.

Here the sequenced sample was peripheral blood, taken on day 0 of AZD1222 vaccination. The genes are TRBV4-2 and TRBJ1-6; TRBD1 might be the D (6 bases). This clonotype was sampled from an adult in good health. In DNA, the CDR3 is TGTGCCAGCAGCCAAAGAGGGGGTAGCTCCTATAATTCACCCCTCCACTTT. Residues: CASSQRGGSSYNSPLHF.